This is a list of T cell receptor beta chains from one sample in a study of shared clonotypes between healthy human individuals. Produced via immunoSEQ multiplex PCR; TCRdb's table is partial and in-frame only. This table has approximately 2.3 million clones, 93% appearing once. Sequences were obtained from naive CD4+ T cells from PBMCs. The receptors derive from a man between 18 and 35 years old in good health. Some clones in this sample may be carry-over from other donors' samples. The CDR3 runs from the conserved cysteine through the conserved F or W. D genes are given only for firm matches. Rows may omit the clone size; those that give it use once, few, many or a size class.

clone_size	v_call	j_call	d_call	cdr3_aa	cdr3_nt
-	TRBV5-4	TRBJ2-5	-	CASSLGGVGQETQYF	TGTGCCAGCAGCTTGGGAGGGGTAGGCCAAGAGACCCAGTACTTC
-	TRBV6-5	TRBJ2-1	-	CASRRTRGEQFF	TGTGCCAGCAGACGGACGCGGGGTGAGCAGTTCTTC
-	TRBV6-5	TRBJ2-1	TRBD1	CASSDRGASEQFF	TGTGCCAGCAGTGACAGGGGAGCGAGTGAGCAGTTCTTC
-	TRBV7-2	TRBJ2-7	TRBD2	CASSLSLAGAGEQYF	TGTGCCAGCAGCTTATCCCTAGCGGGAGCCGGTGAGCAGTACTTC
once	TRBV7-9	TRBJ1-1	-	CASSGDGLLGTEAFF	TGTGCCAGCAGCGGGGACGGCCTCCTTGGGACTGAAGCTTTCTTT
-	TRBV5-1	TRBJ2-5	-	CASSLGQTVQETQYF	TGCGCCAGCAGCTTGGGACAGACCGTACAAGAGACCCAGTACTTC
-	TRBV10-3	TRBJ2-5	TRBD2	CAISLAGGEETQYF	TGTGCCATCAGCCTAGCGGGAGGGGAGGAGACCCAGTACTTC
-	TRBV6-5	TRBJ1-2	-	CASTSGGTDYGYTF	TGTGCCAGCACCTCCGGGGGGACTGACTATGGCTACACCTTC
-	TRBV19	TRBJ2-1	-	CASSMVPEVYNEQFF	TGTGCCAGTAGTATGGTACCTGAGGTTTACAATGAGCAGTTCTTC
-	TRBV7-9	TRBJ2-7	-	CASSLEGVEQYF	TGTGCCAGCAGCTTAGAGGGGGTCGAGCAGTACTTC
-	TRBV5-1	TRBJ2-5	-	CASSLEPGPKTQYF	TGCGCCAGCAGCTTGGAGCCGGGGCCCAAGACCCAGTACTTC
-	TRBV7-3	TRBJ2-4	TRBD1	CASSFSGTGSGQNIQYF	TGTGCCAGCAGCTTCTCCGGGACAGGGAGCGGGCAAAACATTCAGTACTTC
few	TRBV18	TRBJ1-2	-	CASSPSGDGYTF	TGTGCCAGCTCACCTTCAGGGGATGGCTACACCTTC
-	TRBV7-3	TRBJ2-3	-	CASSPIGGRDTQYF	TGTGCCAGCAGCCCCATAGGGGGTAGAGATACGCAGTATTTT
-	TRBV29-1	TRBJ2-7	-	CSVVGLVSYEQYF	TGCAGCGTTGTGGGGCTGGTTTCCTACGAGCAGTACTTC
-	TRBV5-1	TRBJ2-3	-	CASRRGVSTDTQYF	TGCGCCAGTCGGAGGGGGGTCAGCACAGATACGCAGTATTTT
few	TRBV7-8	TRBJ1-5	TRBD1	CASSHPTGAISAQHF	TGTGCCAGCAGCCATCCTACAGGGGCCATCTCGGCCCAGCATTTT
-	TRBV28	TRBJ2-5	TRBD1	CASSRQGARETQYF	TGTGCCAGCAGCCGACAGGGGGCAAGGGAGACCCAGTACTTC
-	TRBV5-1	TRBJ2-7	TRBD2	CASSWGLAGGPGDEQYF	TGCGCCAGCAGCTGGGGACTAGCGGGAGGGCCGGGGGACGAGCAGTACTTC
-	TRBV6-5	TRBJ2-3	-	CASSLFPADTDTQYF	TGTGCCAGCAGCCTATTCCCAGCTGACACAGATACGCAGTATTTT
-	TRBV14	TRBJ2-7	-	CASSHPWGKSSYEQYF	TGTGCCAGCAGCCACCCATGGGGGAAGAGTAGCTACGAGCAGTACTTC
-	TRBV4-1	TRBJ2-7	-	CASSQEQGSYEQYF	TGCGCCAGCAGCCAAGAACAGGGCTCCTACGAGCAGTACTTC
-	TRBV7-9	TRBJ2-5	-	CASALEPWGYQETQYF	TGTGCCAGCGCCCTGGAACCATGGGGGTACCAAGAGACCCAGTACTTC
-	TRBV5-4	TRBJ2-3	TRBD2	CASSSPPGLAGGPAQYF	TGTGCCAGCAGCTCACCTCCCGGGCTAGCGGGAGGGCCTGCGCAGTATTTT
-	TRBV21-1	TRBJ2-7	-	CASTFPGLPDPRTYEQYF	TGTGCCAGCACCTTTCCGGGACTCCCGGATCCCAGAACCTACGAGCAGTACTTC
-	TRBV15	TRBJ2-7	-	CATSKRGQPVEQYF	TGTGCCACCAGCAAACGGGGACAACCGGTCGAGCAGTACTTC
-	TRBV5-6	TRBJ1-1	-	CASSFRVVTEAFF	TGTGCCAGCAGCTTCAGGGTAGTCACTGAAGCTTTCTTT
-	TRBV2	TRBJ2-2	-	CASTDSSNTGELFF	TGTGCCAGCACAGACAGCTCGAACACCGGGGAGCTGTTTTTT
-	TRBV6-1	TRBJ2-2	-	CASSGGGQLMYTGELFF	TGTGCCAGCAGTGGGGGGGGACAACTCATGTACACCGGGGAGCTGTTTTTT
-	TRBV10-2	TRBJ2-6	-	CATHPSGANVLTF	TGCGCCACCCACCCCTCTGGGGCCAACGTCCTGACTTTC
-	TRBV5-1	TRBJ2-5	-	CASTLFGSQETQYF	TGCGCCAGCACCCTATTCGGCAGCCAAGAGACCCAGTACTTC
few	TRBV28	TRBJ1-5	-	CASRPTGQPQHF	TGTGCCAGCAGACCTACGGGTCAGCCCCAGCATTTT
few	TRBV28	TRBJ1-4	-	CASSMTVNEKLFF	TGTGCCAGCAGCATGACAGTTAACGAAAAACTGTTTTTT
-	TRBV6-5	TRBJ1-5	-	CASSYSYGDSNQPQHF	TGTGCCAGCAGTTACTCATACGGTGATAGCAATCAGCCCCAGCATTTT
-	TRBV5-1	TRBJ2-5	-	CASSLGPQGEGETQYF	TGCGCCAGCAGCTTGGGCCCACAGGGAGAAGGAGAGACCCAGTACTTC
-	TRBV18	TRBJ1-4	-	CASSPSDSLNEKLFF	TGTGCCAGCTCACCATCGGACAGTTTGAATGAAAAACTGTTTTTT
-	TRBV7-9	TRBJ1-4	-	CASSRPGGVEKLFF	TGTGCCAGCAGTAGACCAGGTGGGGTTGAAAAACTGTTTTTT
-	TRBV28	TRBJ1-4	-	CAAGEGSRNEKLFF	TGTGCCGCCGGTGAGGGGTCTAGAAATGAAAAACTGTTTTTT
-	TRBV7-3	TRBJ1-1	-	CASSSTTNTEAFF	TGTGCCAGCAGCTCCACGACGAACACTGAAGCTTTCTTT
-	TRBV5-1	TRBJ2-3	-	CASSLAKVTDTQYF	TGCGCCAGCAGCTTGGCAAAGGTTACAGATACGCAGTATTTT
-	TRBV7-8	TRBJ2-2	TRBD2	CASSLYQTRGSSGELFF	TGTGCCAGCAGCTTATATCAAACCCGCGGGAGTTCCGGGGAGCTGTTTTTT
-	TRBV14	TRBJ2-7	TRBD1	CASIWYFGTGVSYEQYF	TGTGCCAGCATCTGGTACTTCGGGACAGGGGTCTCCTACGAGCAGTACTTC
-	TRBV4-1	TRBJ2-7	TRBD2	CASSQLSSSGTVSSYEQYF	TGCGCCAGCAGCCAACTAAGCTCTAGCGGGACCGTAAGCTCCTACGAGCAGTACTTC
-	TRBV9	TRBJ2-5	TRBD1	CASSGTGAGETQYF	TGTGCCAGCAGCGGGACAGGGGCAGGGGAGACCCAGTACTTC
-	TRBV9	TRBJ1-2	-	CASSVTEGGYSYTF	TGTGCCAGCAGCGTGACAGAGGGTGGGTATAGCTACACCTTC
-	TRBV6-5	TRBJ2-1	TRBD2	CASSSRTSVSYNEQFF	TGTGCCAGCAGTTCTAGGACTAGCGTGTCCTACAATGAGCAGTTCTTC
once	TRBV4-1	TRBJ2-7	TRBD1	CASSQDSTGAEQYF	TGCGCCAGCAGCCAAGATTCGACAGGGGCCGAGCAGTACTTC
-	TRBV7-9	TRBJ1-6	-	CASKGTSTNSPLHF	TGTGCCAGCAAAGGGACCTCTACTAATTCACCCCTCCACTTT
-	TRBV7-2	TRBJ2-3	TRBD2	CASSSGGSTDTQYF	TGTGCCAGCAGCTCGGGAGGGAGCACAGATACGCAGTATTTT
-	TRBV5-1	TRBJ2-6	-	CASSRTATGANVLTF	TGCGCCAGCAGCCGGACAGCTACCGGGGCCAACGTCCTGACTTTC
once	TRBV6-5	TRBJ2-2	TRBD2	CASSYQSGTNTGELFF	TGTGCCAGCAGTTACCAGAGCGGGACTAACACCGGGGAGCTGTTTTTT